This T cell receptor beta chain was captured by sequencing in a study of beta chain features in type 1 diabetes. Investigators reverse transcribed all isolated RNA, so they sequenced expressed TCRB transcripts. The repertoire was sequenced with immunoSEQ multiplex PCR; TCRdb's copy has only in-frame clones and lacks some. The table shows 60,000 or so clones, with about 60% occurring only once. Germline-derived CDR1 and CDR2 are SGHRS and YFSETQ. There are 12 residues in the CDR3. The V end was cut by 4 bases, the J end by 8 bases, with 11 bases between. This clone appeared a single time. The genes are TRBV5-1 and TRBJ2-3; D is perhaps TRBD2 (5 bases). The sample consisted of Tregs from blood. The sequence was obtained from a woman aged 18-35 years in good health. The CDR3 sequence: CASSLDSLTQYF. The DNA of the CDR3 is TGCGCCAGCAGCCTGGACTCTCTTACGCAGTATTTT.